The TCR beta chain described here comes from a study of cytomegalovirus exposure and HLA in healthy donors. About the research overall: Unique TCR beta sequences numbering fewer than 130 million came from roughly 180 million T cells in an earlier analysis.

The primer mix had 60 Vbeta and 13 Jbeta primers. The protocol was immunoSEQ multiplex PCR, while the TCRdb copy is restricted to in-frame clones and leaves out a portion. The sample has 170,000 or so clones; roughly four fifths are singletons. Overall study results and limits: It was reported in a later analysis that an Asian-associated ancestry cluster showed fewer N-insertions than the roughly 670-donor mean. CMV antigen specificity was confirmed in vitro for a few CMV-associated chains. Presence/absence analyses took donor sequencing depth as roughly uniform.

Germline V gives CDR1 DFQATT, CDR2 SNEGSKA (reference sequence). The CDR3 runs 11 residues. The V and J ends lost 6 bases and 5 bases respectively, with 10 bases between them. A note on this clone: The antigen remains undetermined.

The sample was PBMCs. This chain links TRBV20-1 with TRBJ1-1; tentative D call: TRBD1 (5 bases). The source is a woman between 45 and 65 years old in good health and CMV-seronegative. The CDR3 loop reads CSALRGTEAFF. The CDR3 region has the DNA TGCAGTGCCCTCCGGGGGACTGAAGCTTTCTTT.